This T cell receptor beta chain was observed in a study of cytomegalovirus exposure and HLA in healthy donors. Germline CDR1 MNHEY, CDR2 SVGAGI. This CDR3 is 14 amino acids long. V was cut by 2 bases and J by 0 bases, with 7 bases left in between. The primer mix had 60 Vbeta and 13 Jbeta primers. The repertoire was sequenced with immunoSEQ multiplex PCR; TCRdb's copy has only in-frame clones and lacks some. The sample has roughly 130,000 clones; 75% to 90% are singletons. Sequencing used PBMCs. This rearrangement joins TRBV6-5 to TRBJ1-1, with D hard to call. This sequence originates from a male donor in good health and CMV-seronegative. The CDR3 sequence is CASSYRGVNTEAFF. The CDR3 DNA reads TGTGCCAGCAGTTACCGCGGGGTGAACACTGAAGCTTTCTTT.